The next 32 T cell receptor beta chains were all read from a single sample in a study of blood T cell repertoires in COVID-19. TCRdb's table, derived via immunoSEQ multiplex PCR, lists solely in-frame clones and lacks some. The sample records approximately 350,000 clones, 88% being singletons. Specimen: peripheral blood. The source is a woman in her 70s with COVID-19, enrolled during active disease.

The chain links TRBV28 to TRBJ1-6; D remains unclear. Germline V gives CDR1 MDHEN, CDR2 SYDVKM. V shed 4 bases and J shed 6 bases, with 16 bases lying between them. There are 16 residues in the CDR3. CDR3 loop: CASSSPSPGLNSPLHF. CDR3 in DNA: TGTGCCAGCAGTTCCCCTAGCCCGGGCCTTAATTCACCCCTCCACTTT.

The V gene is TRBV19, the J gene TRBJ2-1; possible D gene TRBD1, 5 bases. The CDR3 is 15 residues long. V lost 3 bases to trimming and J lost 10 bases, with 19 bases between them. Germline loops: CDR1 LNHDA, CDR2 SQIVND (reference sequence). CDR3 DNA sequence: TGTGCCAGTAGTATGGCCAGGGAAGGGTTTAGGGAGCAGTTCTTC. Its translation is CASSMAREGFREQFF.

CDR3 residues: CASSVGQGRTDSPLHF. CDR3 DNA sequence: TGTGCCAGCAGCGTGGGACAGGGAAGAACGGATTCACCCCTCCACTTT. The chain employs TRBV13 and TRBJ1-6; 9 positions agree with TRBD1. V shed 5 bases, J shed 8 bases, and the junction held 10 bases outside the gene matches. The CDR3 length is 16 residues. CDR1 and CDR2 from the germline V gene are PRHDT and FYEKMQ (reference sequence).

The chain recombines TRBV27 with TRBJ2-3, with 12 bases that match TRBD2. The J segment lost 6 bases and the V segment lost 5 bases, leaving 9 bases of the junction unmatched. Germline V gives CDR1 MNHEY, CDR2 SMNVEV (reference sequence). The CDR3 runs 16 residues. DNA of the CDR3: TGTGCCAGCAGTCTTCTCCTAGCGGGGGGGCCGGATACGCAGTATTTT. This translates into CASSLLLAGGPDTQYF.

Concerning this clone: One junction end does not reproduce the germline sequence, and a read error may be involved. CDR3 sequence: CAITGTTNTGELLF. For the CDR3, the DNA is TGTGCCATCACCGGGACAACGAACACCGGGGAGCTGCTTTTT. The V call is TRBV10-3, the J call TRBJ2-2; maybe TRBD1 (6 bases). Germline V gives CDR1 ENHRY, CDR2 SYGVKD. The CDR3 has 14 residues.

The chain links TRBV24-1 to TRBJ2-7, with 7 bases identical to TRBD2. The CDR3 has 16 residues. CDR1 and CDR2 from the germline V gene are KGHDR and SFDVKD. J gave up 0 bases and V 3 bases, and 7 bases lay outside the gene matches. CDR3 region: CATSDGRGRDSYEQYF. The CDR3 DNA reads TGTGCCACCAGTGATGGGAGGGGCAGGGACTCCTACGAGCAGTACTTC.

CDR3 sequence reads: CASSALRGYTEAFF. CDR3 nucleotide sequence: TGTGCCAGCAGCGCCCTCAGGGGTTACACTGAAGCTTTCTTT. The V call is TRBV7-2, the J call TRBJ1-1; D possibly corresponds to TRBD1 (6 bases). V lost 5 bases and J lost 3, with 13 bases in between. The germline CDR1 and CDR2 sequences are SGHTA and FQGNSA. The CDR3 runs 14 residues.

This chain connects TRBV7-2 to TRBJ2-5; D is perhaps TRBD2 (5 bases). CDR3 length equals 15 residues. The V and J ends lost 5 bases and 1 base respectively, with 14 bases between them. Germline assignment: CDR1 SGHTA and CDR2 FQGNSA. CDR3 DNA sequence: TGTGCCAGCAGCCCAGACCTGGGAGTCCAAGAGACCCAGTACTTC. Its protein product is CASSPDLGVQETQYF.

This rearrangement joins TRBV27 to TRBJ2-6, with D hard to call. V lost 1 base to trimming and J lost 2 bases, with 6 bases between them. CDR1 is MNHEY, CDR2 SMNVEV, per germline (reference sequence). CDR3 length equals 15 residues. CDR3: CASSLYPPGANVLTF. The CDR3 DNA reads TGTGCCAGCAGTTTATATCCTCCTGGGGCCAACGTCCTGACTTTC.

The gene calls are TRBV30 and TRBJ1-2; 7 bases align to TRBD1. Germline V CDR1 and CDR2: GTSNPN, SVGIG (reference sequence). The CDR3 extends over 13 amino acids. Trimming at V came to 5 bases and at J to 8 bases, leaving 11 bases not matched to a gene. In DNA, the CDR3 is TGTGCCTGGGCCCGACAGGGAACGAGAGGCTACACCTTC. This sequence encodes CAWARQGTRGYTF.

The J gene is TRBJ2-5, the V gene TRBV9; 12 bases are a match to TRBD2. Germline V CDR1 and CDR2: SGDLS, YYNGEE. The CDR3 covers 16 residues. The J segment lost 3 bases and the V segment lost 0 bases, leaving 3 bases of the junction unmatched. Here the CDR3 DNA reads TGTGCCAGCAGCGTAGGAGCTAGCGGGGGGGAAGAGACCCAGTACTTC. Translating gives CASSVGASGGEETQYF. The entire variable domain, with the rest obtained from reference TRBV9 and TRBJ2-5, is as follows: DSGVTQTPKHLITATGQRVTLRCSPRSGDLSVYWYQQSLDQGLQFLIQYYNGEERAKGNILERFSAQQFPDLHSELNLSSLELGDSALYFCASSVGASGGEETQYFGPGTRLLVL.

This clone was seen once. This chain joins TRBV5-5 and TRBJ1-3; D ambiguous. Trimming took 1 base from V and 3 from J, leaving 8 bases between them. The CDR3 runs to 14 residues. Germline CDR1 reads SGHKS; CDR2 reads YYEKEE (reference sequence). The CDR3 loop reads CASSLSVDGNTIYF. CDR3 bases: TGTGCCAGCAGCTTGTCAGTCGATGGAAACACCATATATTTT.

The chain links TRBV12-3 or TRBV12-4 to TRBJ1-2; 7 bases are shared with TRBD1. The V and J ends lost 7 bases and 8 bases, in that order; junction bases with no gene match: 10. The CDR3 has 13 residues. For the CDR3, the DNA is TGTGCCAGCACCCCAGGGGGGCATCGGGGCTACACCTTC. Encoded protein: CASTPGGHRGYTF.

The rearrangement uses TRBV5-1 and TRBJ2-7; 7 positions agree with TRBD1. This CDR3 spans 17 amino acids. CDR1 and CDR2 (germline): SGHRS, YFSETQ. The trim removed 2 bases at V and 11 bases at J, leaving 22 bases unmatched. The CDR3 DNA follows: TGCGCCAGCAGCTTCCAATTTCCGCTTTCGGACAGGCCCACTAAGTACTTC. This sequence encodes CASSFQFPLSDRPTKYF.

This clone was recorded once. Relative to the germline gene, one junction end is altered; a read error may explain this. The CDR3 DNA reads as TGTGCCAGCGGCTTAGAAGATGGCCTCACAGATACGCAGTATTTT. Its protein product is CASGLEDGLTDTQYF. This chain joins TRBV11-2 and TRBJ2-3; D ambiguous. Germline CDR1 reads SGHAT; CDR2 reads FQNNGV. This CDR3 is built from 15 residues.

The chain couples TRBV3-1 (or the pseudogene TRBV3-2) to TRBJ1-2; 7 nucleotides line up with TRBD1. Germline CDR1 and CDR2: LGHDT and YNNKEL (reference sequence). The CDR3 runs 14 residues. Trimming took 4 bases from V and 4 from J; bases not matched to a gene: 6. In DNA form, the CDR3 reads TGTGCCAGCAGCCCCCAACAGGGGTTCTATGGCTACACCTTC. Translating gives CASSPQQGFYGYTF.

This chain uses TRBV30 with TRBJ2-2; 11 bases match TRBD1. J gave up 5 bases and V 2 bases, and 13 bases lay outside the gene matches. The germline CDR1 and CDR2 sequences are GTSNPN and SVGIG (reference sequence). This CDR3 is built from 18 residues. The CDR3 protein is CAWSFMGQGGWGTGELFF. The CDR3 coding sequence is TGTGCCTGGAGTTTTATGGGACAGGGGGGCTGGGGTACCGGGGAGCTGTTTTTT.

V usage is TRBV9 and J usage is TRBJ2-5; 8 bases line up with TRBD1. CDR3 size: 16 residues. With V trimmed by 0 bases and J by 9 bases, 13 bases remained unmatched. In germline, CDR1 is SGDLS, CDR2 YYNGEE. The CDR3 DNA reads as TGTGCCAGCAGCGTAGAGTGGGGGACAGGACCGTGGGCCCAGTACTTC. It specifies CASSVEWGTGPWAQYF. Combining the CDR3 with reference TRBV9 and TRBJ2-5 gives the whole variable domain DSGVTQTPKHLITATGQRVTLRCSPRSGDLSVYWYQQSLDQGLQFLIQYYNGEERAKGNILERFSAQQFPDLHSELNLSSLELGDSALYFCASSVEWGTGPWAQYFGPGTRLLVL.

J is TRBJ1-6 and V is TRBV11-3; possible D gene TRBD1, 5 bases. The CDR3 spans 18 residues. Trimming cost V 0 bases and J 4 bases, with 16 bases left between them. Germline CDR1 reads SGHNT; CDR2 reads YENEEA. The CDR3 spells CASSLDNRSGTYNSPLHF. CDR3 coding DNA: TGTGCCAGCAGCTTAGATAACAGGTCAGGGACTTATAATTCACCCCTCCACTTT.

V is TRBV6-1 and J is TRBJ2-1; 12 bases agree with TRBD2. V lost 3 bases and J lost 0; bases outside the gene matches: 12. CDR3 size: 20 residues. Per the germline V gene, CDR1 is MNHNS and CDR2 is SASEGT. The CDR3 DNA reads as TGTGCCAGCAGTGATCAGACTAGCGGGGGTTATGGGAGCTCCTACAATGAGCAGTTCTTC. Its protein product is CASSDQTSGGYGSSYNEQFF.

The chain joins TRBV2 to TRBJ2-7, with D uncertain. The germline V gene encodes CDR1 SNHLY and CDR2 FYNNEI. CDR3 length equals 14 residues. Between the trimmed V and J ends, which lost 4 bases and 3 bases, there was a span of 13 bases. The CDR3 loop reads CASSGFWRIYEQYF. Written as DNA, the CDR3 is TGTGCCAGCAGTGGATTTTGGCGGATCTACGAGCAGTACTTC.

The chain couples TRBV19 to TRBJ2-7, with a tentative D call TRBD2 (6 bases). The CDR3 runs 15 residues. Trimming pared 5 bases from V and 1 base from J, leaving 15 bases between. The V gene's germline CDR1 is LNHDA and CDR2 SQIVND (reference sequence). The CDR3 here is CASSYRSGDSYEQYF. The CDR3 DNA sequence: TGTGCCAGTAGTTACCGATCGGGGGATTCCTACGAGCAGTACTTC.

This clone was seen a handful of times. The genes are TRBV23-1 and TRBJ1-3, with a tentative D call TRBD1 (5 bases). TRBV23-1 is marked as an open reading frame, function uncertain. Trimming removed 2 bases at V and 4 bases at J, with 15 bases between. This CDR3 has 16 residues. The CDR3 nucleotides are TGCGCCAGCAGTCAAATGGGGGGAGGGTTAGGAAACACCATATATTTT. Its translation is CASSQMGGGLGNTIYF.

V is TRBV27 and J is TRBJ2-3; 7 bases agree with TRBD2. The V segment lost 2 bases and the J segment 6 bases; nucleotides outside the gene matches: 14. There are 17 residues in the CDR3. CDR1 MNHEY and CDR2 SMNVEV come from the germline V gene (reference sequence). The CDR3 sequence: CASSLRVSGRFSDTQYF. DNA of the CDR3: TGTGCCAGCAGTTTACGAGTTAGCGGGCGCTTCTCTGATACGCAGTATTTT.

The V call is TRBV6-6, the J call TRBJ1-2, with 9 bases identical to TRBD1. The germline CDR1 and CDR2 sequences are MNHNY and SVGAGI (reference sequence). The CDR3 loop spans 14 amino acids. Trimming removed 5 bases from V and 4 bases from J; junction bases left unmatched: 5. The CDR3 nucleotides read TGTGCCAGCAGTCCCACAGGGGGCGTCTATGGCTACACCTTC. This translates into CASSPTGGVYGYTF.

Here the CDR3 DNA reads TGTGCCAGCAGCAAAGCGCGAACAGGGTTATTGAACACTGAAGCTTTCTTT. Its translation: CASSKARTGLLNTEAFF. The chain uses TRBV21-1 and TRBJ1-1; the DNA was not used to check the table's D call, TRBD1. TRBV21-1 is noted as a pseudogene. This CDR3 region has 17 residues.

The rearrangement uses TRBV7-2 and TRBJ2-5, with TRBD2 matching over 12 bases. The CDR3 sequence is 18 residues long. CDR1 SGHTA and CDR2 FQGNSA come from the germline V gene. Unmatched junction bases numbered 15, after V lost 5 bases and J lost 5 bases. This CDR3 is CASSLEVLAGGRQETQYF. The CDR3 DNA reads TGTGCCAGCAGCCTGGAGGTCCTAGCGGGGGGGCGCCAGGAGACCCAGTACTTC.

The rearrangement joins TRBV29-1 to TRBJ2-3, with a tentative D call TRBD1 (6 bases). This CDR3 comprises 16 residues. V lost 3 bases to trimming and J lost 1 base, with 17 bases between them. The germline CDR1 and CDR2 sequences are SQVTM and ANQGSEA. The CDR3 DNA is TGCAGCGTTGACGTACTATACAGGGTGGGCACAGATACGCAGTATTTT. Amino acids: CSVDVLYRVGTDTQYF.

The chain couples TRBV19 to TRBJ2-7; 9 bases align to TRBD2. The germline V gene encodes CDR1 LNHDA and CDR2 SQIVND (reference sequence). The CDR3 is 15 residues long. After removal of 4 bases from V and 10 bases from J, the junction contained 14 bases not matched to a gene. CDR3 bases: TGTGCCAGTAGTACCCGAGGCGGGGGGGGCGCGGAACAGTACTTC. This sequence encodes CASSTRGGGGAEQYF. Looking up the rest from reference TRBV19 and TRBJ2-7 gives the full variable domain: DGGITQSPKYLFRKEGQNVTLSCEQNLNHDAMYWYRQDPGQGLRLIYYSQIVNDFQKGDIAEGYSVSREKKESFPLTVTSAQKNPTAFYLCASSTRGGGGAEQYFGPGTRLTVT.

The chain employs TRBV7-9 and TRBJ2-1, with 11 bases lining up with TRBD1. The CDR3 sequence is 16 residues long. Germline V gene sequence: CDR1 SEHNR, CDR2 FQNEAQ (reference sequence). The V gene end was trimmed by 5 bases and the J gene end by 4 bases; junction bases not matched to a gene: 7. The CDR3 loop reads CASSPRGTGGYNEQFF. CDR3 coding DNA: TGTGCCAGCAGCCCCCGAGGGACAGGGGGATACAATGAGCAGTTCTTC.

This clone was seen only once. The J gene is TRBJ1-4, the V gene TRBV5-6; 8 bases line up with TRBD1. Germline V gene sequence: CDR1 SGHDT, CDR2 YYEEEE. The length of the CDR3 is 14 residues. With V trimmed by 3 bases and J by 7 bases, 5 bases remained unmatched. CDR3 in amino acids: CASSSDRGGEKLFF. CDR3 bases: TGTGCCAGCAGCTCCGACAGGGGAGGTGAAAAACTGTTTTTT.

The chain employs TRBV7-2 and TRBJ1-1; D gene ambiguous. From germline, CDR1 is SGHTA and CDR2 FQGNSA. With 5 bases removed from V and 0 bases from J, the gap between germline ends came to 7 bases. The CDR3 has 13 residues. Here the CDR3 DNA reads TGTGCCAGCAGCGCGATGATGAACACTGAAGCTTTCTTT. This translates into CASSAMMNTEAFF.